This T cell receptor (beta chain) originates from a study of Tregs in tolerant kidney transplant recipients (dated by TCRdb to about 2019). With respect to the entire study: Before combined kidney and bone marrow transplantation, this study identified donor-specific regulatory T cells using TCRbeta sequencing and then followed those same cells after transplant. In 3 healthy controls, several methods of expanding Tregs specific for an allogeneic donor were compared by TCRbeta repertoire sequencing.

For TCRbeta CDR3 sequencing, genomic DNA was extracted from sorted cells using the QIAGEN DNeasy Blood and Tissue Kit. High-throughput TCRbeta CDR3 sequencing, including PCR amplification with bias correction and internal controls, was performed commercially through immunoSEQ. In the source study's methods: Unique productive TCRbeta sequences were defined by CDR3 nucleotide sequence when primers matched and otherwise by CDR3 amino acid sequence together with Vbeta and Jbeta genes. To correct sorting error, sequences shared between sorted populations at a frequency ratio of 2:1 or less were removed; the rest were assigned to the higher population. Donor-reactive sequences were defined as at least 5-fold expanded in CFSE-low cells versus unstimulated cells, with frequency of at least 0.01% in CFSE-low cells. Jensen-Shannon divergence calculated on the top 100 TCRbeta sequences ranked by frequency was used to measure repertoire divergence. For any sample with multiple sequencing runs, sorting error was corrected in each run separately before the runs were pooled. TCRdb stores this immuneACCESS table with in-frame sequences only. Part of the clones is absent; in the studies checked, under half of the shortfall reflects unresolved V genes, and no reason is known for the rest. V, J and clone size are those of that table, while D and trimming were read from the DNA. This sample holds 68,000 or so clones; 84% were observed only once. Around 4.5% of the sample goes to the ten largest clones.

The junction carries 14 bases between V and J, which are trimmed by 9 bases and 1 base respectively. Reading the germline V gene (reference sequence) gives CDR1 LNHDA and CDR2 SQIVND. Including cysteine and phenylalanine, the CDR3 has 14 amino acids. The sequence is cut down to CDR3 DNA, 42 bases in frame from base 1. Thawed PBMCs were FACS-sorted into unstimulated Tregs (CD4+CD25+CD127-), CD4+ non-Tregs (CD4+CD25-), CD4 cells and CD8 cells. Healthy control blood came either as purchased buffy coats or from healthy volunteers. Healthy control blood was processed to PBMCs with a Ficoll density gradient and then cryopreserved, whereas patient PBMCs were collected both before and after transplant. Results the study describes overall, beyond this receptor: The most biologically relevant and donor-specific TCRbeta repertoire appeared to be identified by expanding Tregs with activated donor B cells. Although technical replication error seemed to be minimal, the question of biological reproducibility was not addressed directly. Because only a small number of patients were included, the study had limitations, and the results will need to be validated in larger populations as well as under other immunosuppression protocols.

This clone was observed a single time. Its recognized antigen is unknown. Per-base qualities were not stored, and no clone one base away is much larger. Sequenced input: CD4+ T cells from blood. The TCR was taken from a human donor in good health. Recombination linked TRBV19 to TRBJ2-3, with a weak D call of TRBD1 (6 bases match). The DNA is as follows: TGTGCCAGCGCCCTGGACAGCGGCACAGATACGCAGTATTTT. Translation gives CASALDSGTDTQYF.